The 20 T cell receptor beta chains given below trace back to one sample, sequenced in a study of human T cells and chemical hapten exposure. TCRdb fed the RACE reads into MiXCR, producing one record per CDR3 protein. The repertoire consists of over 300,000 distinct CDR3 sequences, with about 5.1% occurring once and the leading ten covering 2% to 3%. Time point: pre-sensitization, week 0. Treatment denoted: therapeutic diphenylcyclopropenone sensitization with weekly scalp DPC. The source was whole blood, collected in connection with sensitization to the hapten diphenylcyclopropenone (DPC). The source of these receptors is a woman aged 50 to 60 with alopecia areata. Some clones in this sample may be carry-over from other donors' samples.

This clonotype was seen more than once but under ten times. The chain combines TRBV20-1 with TRBJ2-4, with 7 bases identical to TRBD1. V was clipped by 6 bases and J by 3 bases; unmatched bases: 8. Germline lookup yields CDR1 DFQATT and CDR2 SNEGSKA (reference sequence). This CDR3 comprises 14 residues. This chain's CDR3 is CSASTGVGKNIQYF. CDR3 nucleotide sequence: TGCAGTGCGAGTACAGGGGTTGGCAAAAACATTCAGTACTTC.

The genes are TRBV7-2 and TRBJ2-5; no reliable D call. Germline loops: CDR1 SGHTA, CDR2 FQGNSA. The ends were cut back, 2 bases at V and 5 bases at J, with 18 bases in the middle. The CDR3 extends over 16 amino acids. CDR3: CASSLNFWGSEETQYF. Here the CDR3 DNA reads TGTGCCAGCAGCTTAAACTTCTGGGGATCGGAGGAGACCCAGTACTTC.

Here the CDR3 DNA reads TGTGCCAGCAGCAGTTTAAGCGGGAGTTCCTACAATGAGCAGTTCTTC. Residues: CASSSLSGSSYNEQFF. This rearrangement joins TRBV7-9 to TRBJ2-1; 8 positions match TRBD2. The J segment lost 1 base and the V segment lost 5 bases, leaving 7 bases of the junction unmatched. CDR3 size: 16 residues. Looked up from germline, CDR1 is SEHNR and CDR2 is FQNEAQ (reference sequence).

This clonotype was detected many times. V gene TRBV7-8 combines with J gene TRBJ1-2; the D is unclear. V lost 6 bases and J lost 8, with 19 bases in between. Germline lookup yields CDR1 SGHVS and CDR2 FQNEAQ. The CDR3 runs to 14 residues. CDR3 amino acids: CASSLSAGVDGYTF. CDR3 bases: TGTGCCAGCAGTCTCTCAGCGGGCGTTGACGGCTACACCTTC. Variable domain in full (rest from reference TRBV7-8 and TRBJ1-2): GAGVSQSPRYKVAKRGQDVALRCDPISGHVSLFWYQQALGQGPEFLTYFQNEAQLDKSGLPSDRFFAERPEGSVSTLKIQRTQQEDSAVYLCASSLSAGVDGYTFGSGTRLTVV.

This chain uses TRBV10-3 with TRBJ2-6; 9 positions agree with TRBD1. The V segment lost 6 bases and the J segment 1 base; nucleotides outside the gene matches: 7. Germline CDR1 ENHRY, CDR2 SYGVKD. The CDR3 spans 17 residues. CDR3 region: CAIRNTGGASGANVLTF. For the CDR3, the DNA is TGTGCCATCAGGAATACAGGGGGCGCATCTGGGGCCAACGTCCTGACTTTC.

The chain carries TRBV19 and TRBJ1-1, with 10 bases identical to TRBD1. V lost 4 bases, J lost 5 bases, and 7 bases stayed unmatched. CDR1 is LNHDA, CDR2 SQIVND, per germline (reference sequence). The CDR3 length is 15 residues. The CDR3 DNA reads TGTGCCAGTAGTAAGACAGGGGGCGCGTGGACTGAAGCTTTCTTT. This translates into CASSKTGGAWTEAFF.

This clonotype was seen ten or more times. The chain couples TRBV5-5 to TRBJ1-1; D may be TRBD1 (5 bases). The V gene's germline CDR1 is SGHKS and CDR2 YYEKEE (reference sequence). V was shortened by 3 bases and J by 6 bases, with 15 bases between the two germline ends. This CDR3 region has 14 residues. The CDR3, as DNA: TGTGCCAGCAGCTCGGGGCCCGACCCCGCTGAAGCTTTCTTT. This codes for CASSSGPDPAEAFF.

Ten or more counts support this clonotype. V gene TRBV25-1 combines with J gene TRBJ2-5, with a tentative D call TRBD2 (5 bases). The CDR3 runs to 15 residues. Germline values: CDR1 MGHDK, CDR2 SYGVNS. Between the trimmed V and J ends, which lost 2 bases and 5 bases, there was a span of 15 bases. CDR3 region: CASSEPLGRGETQYF. The CDR3 DNA follows: TGTGCCAGCAGTGAACCCCTGGGCCGCGGGGAGACCCAGTACTTC.

The rearrangement joins TRBV2 to TRBJ2-5; 7 bases are a match to TRBD2. Trimming took 7 bases from V and 4 from J; bases not matched to a gene: 9. The CDR3 is made up of 14 amino acids. CDR1 is SNHLY, CDR2 FYNNEI, per germline. The CDR3 reads CASKGGQVLETQYF. CDR3 DNA: TGTGCCAGCAAGGGAGGGCAAGTGCTAGAGACCCAGTACTTC.

This clonotype was seen a few times. The V gene is TRBV13, the J gene TRBJ1-3; D gene ambiguous. CDR3 length: 15 amino acids. Between the trimmed V and J ends, which lost 3 bases and 0 bases, there was a span of 9 bases. Germline CDR1 and CDR2: PRHDT and FYEKMQ (reference sequence). CDR3: CASSFGAFSGNTIYF. The CDR3 DNA is TGTGCCAGCAGCTTCGGTGCTTTCTCTGGAAACACCATATATTTT.

V gene TRBV7-3 combines with J gene TRBJ2-7, with D possibly matching TRBD1 (6 bases). Germline loops: CDR1 SGHTA, CDR2 FQGTGA. The CDR3 has 14 amino acids. Trimming left V 1 base short and J 3 bases short, with 10 bases between. CDR3 DNA sequence: TGTGCCAGCAGCTTAAATCCCAGGGGCTACGAGCAGTACTTC. It codes for CASSLNPRGYEQYF.

This clonotype has only a few counts. The V and J genes are TRBV20-1 and TRBJ1-6, with TRBD1 matching over 12 bases. CDR1 is DFQATT, CDR2 SNEGSKA, per germline (reference sequence). The V gene end was trimmed by 5 bases and the J gene end by 13 bases; junction bases not matched to a gene: 6. The CDR3 consists of 13 residues. CDR3 region: CSASGTGGVPLHF. CDR3 coding DNA: TGCAGTGCTTCCGGGACAGGGGGCGTCCCCCTCCACTTT.

At least ten counts were recorded for this clonotype. The chain is built from TRBV6-1 and TRBJ2-3, with no clear D. Trimming stripped 4 bases from V and 2 bases from J, with 10 bases between. There are 14 residues in the CDR3. Germline V gene lookup returns CDR1 MNHNS and CDR2 SASEGT. CDR3 loop: CASSVSVPTDTQYF. The CDR3 nucleotides are TGTGCCAGCAGTGTGTCTGTTCCCACAGATACGCAGTATTTT.

This clonotype was seen many times. The chain is built from TRBV28 and TRBJ1-2, with a tentative D call TRBD1 (6 bases). CDR1 is MDHEN, CDR2 SYDVKM, per germline. Deletions cut 5 bases from V and 4 bases from J, with 17 bases between. The CDR3 is made up of 15 amino acids. The CDR3 bases are TGTGCCAGCAGTCCTTCCGGGGGCGCTTTCTATGGCTACACCTTC. Residues: CASSPSGGAFYGYTF.

This clonotype was counted ten times or more. The V gene is TRBV6-2 or TRBV6-3, the J gene TRBJ1-1; 7 positions match TRBD1. Germline V CDR1 and CDR2: MNHEY, SVGEGT. This CDR3 region has 16 residues. V was pared by 0 bases and J by 5 bases, with 9 bases of the junction left unmatched. CDR3 sequence: CASSYSSQTRGTEAFF. DNA of the CDR3: TGTGCCAGCAGTTACTCGAGTCAGACCAGGGGGACTGAAGCTTTCTTT.

The sample holds many counts of this clonotype. The V call is TRBV20-1, the J call TRBJ2-3, with D perhaps matching TRBD1 (5 bases). The CDR3 consists of 12 residues. Germline V lookup: CDR1 DFQATT, CDR2 SNEGSKA (reference sequence). With 4 bases removed from V and 9 bases from J, the gap between germline ends came to 14 bases. CDR3 protein: CSATTRATTQYF. The CDR3 nucleotides are TGCAGTGCTACGACCAGGGCGACGACGCAGTATTTT.

V gene TRBV5-6 combines with J gene TRBJ2-7; TRBD1 is a possible D gene (6 bases). Germline V gene data show CDR1 as SGHDT and CDR2 as YYEEEE. Trimming shortened V by 4 bases and J by 4 bases, and 9 bases separated the two germline ends. The CDR3 spans 12 residues. The CDR3: CASSPGQYEQYF. In DNA form, the CDR3 reads TGTGCCAGCAGCCCTGGACAGTACGAGCAGTACTTC.

This clonotype was detected ten times or more. The chain combines TRBV20-1 with TRBJ2-7; D gene ambiguous. Trimming stripped 6 bases from V and 3 bases from J, with 15 bases between. Germline V gives CDR1 DFQATT, CDR2 SNEGSKA (reference sequence). The CDR3 has 13 residues. The CDR3 nucleotides read TGCAGTGCCAAGGATCCACCCGGCTACGAGCAGTACTTC. It is translated as CSAKDPPGYEQYF.

The sample holds many counts of this clonotype. This rearrangement joins TRBV20-1 to TRBJ2-2; tentative D call: TRBD2 (5 bases). Germline V gives CDR1 DFQATT, CDR2 SNEGSKA (reference sequence). Trimming left V 7 bases short and J 2 bases short, with 14 bases between. CDR3 length: 14 residues. CDR3 in amino acids: CSVTSGINTGELFF. CDR3 in DNA: TGCAGTGTCACTTCCGGGATAAACACCGGGGAGCTGTTTTTT.

This clonotype was detected ten times or more. The rearrangement links TRBV15 to TRBJ2-3; no clear D. The germline CDR1 and CDR2 sequences are LNHNV and YYDKDF (reference sequence). The CDR3 runs 14 residues. Trimming cost V 3 bases and J 0 bases, with 7 bases left between them. CDR3 loop: CATSRTSSTDTQYF. The CDR3 coding sequence is TGTGCCACCAGCAGGACTTCGAGCACAGATACGCAGTATTTT.